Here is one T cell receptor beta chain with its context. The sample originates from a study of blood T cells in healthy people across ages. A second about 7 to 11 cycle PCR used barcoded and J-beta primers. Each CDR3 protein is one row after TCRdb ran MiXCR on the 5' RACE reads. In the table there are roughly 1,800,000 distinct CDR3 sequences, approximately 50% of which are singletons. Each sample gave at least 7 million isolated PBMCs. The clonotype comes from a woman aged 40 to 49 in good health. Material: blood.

CDR3 sequence (DNA): TGTGCCAGCAGCCAATGGGACACGATCTACGAGCAGTACTTC. It encodes CASSQWDTIYEQYF. The chain combines TRBV4-2 with TRBJ2-4, with TRBD1 as a possible D gene (6 bases). The J call may not be correct, given that the DNA end is closer to TRBJ2-7. Germline values: CDR1 LGHNA, CDR2 YNFKEQ. The CDR3 is 14 amino acids.